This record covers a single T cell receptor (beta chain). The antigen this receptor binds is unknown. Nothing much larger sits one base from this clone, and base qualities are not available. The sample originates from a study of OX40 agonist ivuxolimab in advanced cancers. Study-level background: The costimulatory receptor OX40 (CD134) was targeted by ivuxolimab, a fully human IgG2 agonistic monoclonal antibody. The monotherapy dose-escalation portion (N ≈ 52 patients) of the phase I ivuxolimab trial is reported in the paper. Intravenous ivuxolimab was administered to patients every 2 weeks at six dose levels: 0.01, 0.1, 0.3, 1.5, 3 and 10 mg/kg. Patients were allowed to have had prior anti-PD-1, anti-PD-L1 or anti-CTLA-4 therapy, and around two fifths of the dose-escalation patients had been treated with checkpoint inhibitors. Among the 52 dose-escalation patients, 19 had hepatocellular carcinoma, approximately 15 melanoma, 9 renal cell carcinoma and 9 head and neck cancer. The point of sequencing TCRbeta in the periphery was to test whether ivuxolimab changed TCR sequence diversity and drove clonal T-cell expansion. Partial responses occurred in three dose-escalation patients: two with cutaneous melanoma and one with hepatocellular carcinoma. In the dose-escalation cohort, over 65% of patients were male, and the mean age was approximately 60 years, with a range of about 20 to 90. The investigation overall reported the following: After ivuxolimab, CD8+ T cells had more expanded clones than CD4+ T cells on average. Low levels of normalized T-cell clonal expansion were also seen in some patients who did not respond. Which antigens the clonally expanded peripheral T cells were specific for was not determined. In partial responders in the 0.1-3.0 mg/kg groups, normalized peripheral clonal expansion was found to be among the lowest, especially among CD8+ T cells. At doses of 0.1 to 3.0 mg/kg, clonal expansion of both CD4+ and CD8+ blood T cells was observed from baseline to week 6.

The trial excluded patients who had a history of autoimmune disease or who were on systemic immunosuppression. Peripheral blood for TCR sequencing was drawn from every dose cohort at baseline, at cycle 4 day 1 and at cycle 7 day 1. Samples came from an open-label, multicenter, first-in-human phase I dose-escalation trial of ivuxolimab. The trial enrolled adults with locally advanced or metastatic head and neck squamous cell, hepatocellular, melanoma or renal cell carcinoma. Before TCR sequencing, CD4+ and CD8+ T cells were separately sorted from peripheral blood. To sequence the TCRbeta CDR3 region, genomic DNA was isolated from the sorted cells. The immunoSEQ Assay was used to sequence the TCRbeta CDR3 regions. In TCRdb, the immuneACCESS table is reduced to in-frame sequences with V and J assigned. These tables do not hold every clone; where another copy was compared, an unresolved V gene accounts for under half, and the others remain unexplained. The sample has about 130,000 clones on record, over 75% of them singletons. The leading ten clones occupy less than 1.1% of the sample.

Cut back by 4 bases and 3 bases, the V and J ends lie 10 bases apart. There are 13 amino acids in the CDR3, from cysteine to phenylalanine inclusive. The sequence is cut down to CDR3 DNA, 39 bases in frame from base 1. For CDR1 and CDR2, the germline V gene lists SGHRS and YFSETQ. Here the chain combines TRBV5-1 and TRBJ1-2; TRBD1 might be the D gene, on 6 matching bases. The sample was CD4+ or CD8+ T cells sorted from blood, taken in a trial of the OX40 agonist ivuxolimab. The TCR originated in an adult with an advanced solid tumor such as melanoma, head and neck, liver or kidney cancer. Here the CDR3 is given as CASSRTEDYGYTF. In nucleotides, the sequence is TGCGCCAGCAGCCGGACAGAAGACTATGGCTACACCTTC.